The clone carrying this T cell receptor (beta chain) occurred a few times. As yet, its antigen is unknown. These data come from a study of T-cell memory formation after mild COVID-19. Study-wide results and caveats: Mainly CM and EM harbored the contracting CD4+ clones; mainly EMRA harbored the CD8+ ones.

TCRdb used MiXCR to reprocess the 5' RACE reads, holding one entry per CDR3 protein. The sample lists about 90,000 distinct CDR3 sequences; about an eighth were seen once. V lost 3 bases and J lost 8; bases outside the gene matches: 6. Germline CDR1 reads SGHDN; CDR2 reads FVKESK. The length of the CDR3 is 14 residues. The clonotype was recovered from an adult woman who had mild COVID-19 (a few samples of this study predate the infection). Cell type and time point are not known. The specimen was PBMCs or a T cell subset sorted from them (not recorded which). The gene calls are TRBV14 and TRBJ2-1, with 8 bases fitting TRBD1. CDR3: CASSHRTGWDEQFF. In nucleotides, the CDR3 is TGTGCCAGCAGCCATAGGACAGGGTGGGATGAGCAGTTCTTC.